The 27 T cell receptor beta chains reported below all come from one sample, sequenced in a study of blood T cell repertoires in COVID-19 (dated by TCRdb to 2018 to 2020). To prepare the library, the immunoSEQ multiplex PCR assay was applied. TCRdb limited this immuneACCESS table to in-frame rearrangements with V and J called. A share of clones is missing; checked studies link under half to unresolved V genes, and the rest is unexplained. The sample table lists 70,000 or so clones, around nine tenths of them with a count of one. 8.5% of the sample rests with the top ten. Sequences were obtained from peripheral blood. These receptors all come from a human donor in a cohort sampled during active COVID-19.

This chain uses TRBV11-2 with TRBJ1-2, with 7 bases identical to TRBD1. V shed 4 bases, J shed 8 bases, and the junction held 10 bases outside the gene matches. The CDR3 extends over 14 amino acids. The V gene's germline CDR1 is SGHAT and CDR2 FQNNGV. Here the CDR3 reads CASSSWDSPTGYTF. CDR3 coding DNA: TGTGCCAGCAGCTCCTGGGACAGTCCAACCGGCTACACCTTC.

The gene calls are TRBV11-2 and TRBJ2-3, with TRBD1 as a possible D gene (5 bases). Germline values: CDR1 SGHAT, CDR2 FQNNGV. V lost 3 bases to trimming and J lost 1 base, with 20 bases between them. This CDR3 region has 18 residues. The CDR3 nucleotides read TGTGCCAGCAGCTTCGTAAGGGGCGACGAATCTGGCACAGATACGCAGTATTTT. Translation: CASSFVRGDESGTDTQYF.

The V and J genes are TRBV11-2 and TRBJ1-3; the D is unclear. Trimming removed 0 bases from V and 0 bases from J, with 9 bases in between. This CDR3 is 16 amino acids long. The germline V gene encodes CDR1 SGHAT and CDR2 FQNNGV. The DNA for the CDR3 is TGTGCCAGCAGCTTAGACAGATTTACCTCTGGAAACACCATATATTTT. Translated: CASSLDRFTSGNTIYF.

This clone was detected once. This chain connects TRBV9 to TRBJ1-2, with 7 nucleotides matching TRBD1. CDR3 length equals 15 residues. V was pared by 2 bases and J by 0 bases, with 4 bases of the junction left unmatched. CDR1 and CDR2 (germline): SGDLS, YYNGEE. CDR3 loop: CASSVGTAPNYGYTF. DNA for the CDR3: TGTGCCAGCAGCGTTGGGACAGCCCCTAACTATGGCTACACCTTC.

The V and J genes are TRBV9 and TRBJ1-1; D perhaps matches TRBD1 (6 bases). This CDR3 contains 16 residues. V lost 3 bases, J lost 2 bases, and 17 bases lay in between. Germline V gives CDR1 SGDLS, CDR2 YYNGEE. CDR3 protein: CASSARGGALNTEAFF. CDR3 DNA sequence: TGTGCCAGCAGCGCCCGTGGGGGGGCCCTTAACACTGAAGCTTTCTTT.

This chain uses TRBV4-1 with TRBJ1-3, with a possible D match to TRBD1 (6 bases). The CDR3 consists of 16 residues. Germline V CDR1 and CDR2: MGHRA, YSYEKL. V lost 4 bases and J 1 base, leaving 14 bases between the germline ends. The CDR3, as DNA: TGCGCCAGCAGCCCCGGGGGGGCCGATTCTGGAAACACCATATATTTT. This sequence encodes CASSPGGADSGNTIYF.

The rearrangement joins TRBV7-2 to TRBJ1-3; D not resolved. V was pared by 3 bases and J by 8 bases, with 5 bases between. The CDR3 length is 11 residues. Germline V lookup: CDR1 SGHTA, CDR2 FQGNSA. The CDR3 sequence is CASSFADTIYF. For the CDR3, the DNA is TGTGCCAGCAGCTTTGCGGACACCATATATTTT.

This sequence joins TRBV5-1 and TRBJ2-7, with 9 bases that match TRBD2. With 0 bases clipped from V and 3 bases from J, the junction kept 4 bases outside the gene matches. The length of the CDR3 is 15 residues. The germline V gene has CDR1 SGHRS and CDR2 YFSETQ. The CDR3 DNA is TGCGCCAGCAGCTTGGAACTAGCGGGTGTCTACGAGCAGTACTTC. Protein: CASSLELAGVYEQYF.

CDR3 residues: CASSQRRLAGGSTDTQYF. DNA of the CDR3: TGTGCCAGCAGTCAACGAAGACTAGCGGGGGGTTCCACAGATACGCAGTATTTT. The rearrangement links TRBV14 to TRBJ2-3, with TRBD2 matching 13 bases. CDR1 SGHDN and CDR2 FVKESK come from the germline V gene. This CDR3 contains 18 residues. V shed 6 bases and J 2 bases; nucleotides not matched to a gene: 11.

This rearrangement joins TRBV3-1 (or the pseudogene TRBV3-2) to TRBJ2-7, with 7 bases aligning to TRBD1. V lost 1 base, J lost 3 bases, and 6 bases stayed unmatched. This CDR3 region has 15 residues. Germline V gives CDR1 LGHDT, CDR2 YNNKEL (reference sequence). The CDR3 reads CASSQGRQGNYEQYF. The CDR3, as DNA: TGTGCCAGCAGCCAAGGCCGACAGGGCAACTACGAGCAGTACTTC.

The CDR3 here is CASRRTGRNTIYF. In DNA, the CDR3 is TGTGCCAGCAGGAGGACAGGGCGGAACACCATATATTTT. The V and J genes are TRBV6-5 and TRBJ1-3, with 8 bases lining up with TRBD1. This CDR3 comprises 13 residues. V trimming: 6 bases; J trimming: 7 bases; junction bases outside the gene matches: 5. The germline V gene encodes CDR1 MNHEY and CDR2 SVGAGI.

The rearrangement joins TRBV27 to TRBJ1-5; D may be TRBD1 (5 bases). Germline V gene sequence: CDR1 MNHEY, CDR2 SMNVEV (reference sequence). V was cut by 3 bases and J by 5 bases, with 20 bases left in between. There are 17 residues in the CDR3. CDR3 DNA sequence: TGTGCCAGCAGTTTCTTGGGCGGGGCCGAAGCGGATCAGCCCCAGCATTTT. This codes for CASSFLGGAEADQPQHF.

The rearrangement links TRBV2 to TRBJ2-4; TRBD2 matches at 10 bases. V shed 8 bases, J shed 5 bases, and the junction held 0 bases outside the gene matches. CDR3 length equals 12 residues. Germline values: CDR1 SNHLY, CDR2 FYNNEI. The CDR3 is CASGLAENIQYF. DNA of the CDR3: TGTGCCAGCGGACTAGCGGAAAACATTCAGTACTTC.

The rearrangement joins TRBV6-6 to TRBJ2-7, with 8 positions matching TRBD1. The length of the CDR3 is 16 residues. In germline, CDR1 is MNHNY, CDR2 SVGAGI (reference sequence). The trim removed 6 bases at V and 5 bases at J, leaving 15 bases unmatched. CDR3 bases: TGTGCCAGCAGCTTAATAAAACAAGACAGGGGACACGAGCAGTACTTC. Protein sequence: CASSLIKQDRGHEQYF.

The chain recombines TRBV9 with TRBJ1-2; tentatively, D is TRBD1 (6 bases). Deletions cut 0 bases from V and 3 bases from J, with 12 bases between. The CDR3 consists of 15 residues. Germline CDR1 SGDLS, CDR2 YYNGEE. CDR3 loop: CASSVEQGAYYGYTF. The CDR3 DNA sequence: TGTGCCAGCAGCGTAGAACAGGGAGCGTACTATGGCTACACCTTC.

This clone was counted a few times. The chain couples TRBV4-1 to TRBJ2-7; D is ambiguous. Germline loops: CDR1 MGHRA, CDR2 YSYEKL. The V end was cut by 0 bases, the J end by 2 bases, with 8 bases between. The CDR3 runs to 14 residues. CDR3: CASSQERWAYEQYF. CDR3 nucleotides: TGCGCCAGCAGCCAAGAGAGGTGGGCCTACGAGCAGTACTTC.

The genes are TRBV6-5 and TRBJ1-6; D uncertain. The CDR3 is 13 amino acids. The V gene's germline CDR1 is MNHEY and CDR2 SVGAGI. V was cut by 8 bases and J by 6 bases, with 11 bases left in between. CDR3 coding DNA: TGTGCCAGCCGTAATGGAGGTAATTCACCCCTCCACTTT. Its protein is CASRNGGNSPLHF.

The chain joins TRBV5-1 to TRBJ1-5, with no clear D. The CDR3 has 14 residues. Germline CDR1 reads SGHRS; CDR2 reads YFSETQ. The ends were cut back, 0 bases at V and 6 bases at J, with 10 bases in the middle. The CDR3 reads CASSLGYGSQPQHF. The CDR3 region has the DNA TGCGCCAGCAGCTTGGGGTATGGCTCTCAGCCCCAGCATTTT. Variable domain in full (rest from reference TRBV5-1 and TRBJ1-5): KAGVTQTPRYLIKTRGQQVTLSCSPISGHRSVSWYQQTPGQGLQFLFEYFSETQRNKGNFPGRFSGRQFSNSRSEMNVSTLELGDSALYLCASSLGYGSQPQHFGDGTRLSIL.

This chain uses TRBV11-2 with TRBJ2-7; TRBD1 matches 7 bases. The CDR3 contains 14 residues. Germline CDR1 SGHAT, CDR2 FQNNGV. V gave up 5 bases and J gave up 5 bases; unmatched junction bases: 9. The CDR3: CASSPTTGNNEQYF. CDR3 nucleotides: TGTGCCAGCAGCCCGACGACAGGGAATAACGAGCAGTACTTC.

J is TRBJ2-7 and V is TRBV10-3; possibly TRBD1 for D (5 bases). Trimming left V 4 bases short and J 1 base short, with 5 bases between. In germline, CDR1 is ENHRY, CDR2 SYGVKD. The length of the CDR3 is 12 residues. The CDR3 here is CAISGQSYEQYF. DNA of the CDR3: TGTGCCATCAGTGGACAGTCCTACGAGCAGTACTTC.

The rearrangement uses TRBV28 and TRBJ1-3; 7 positions match TRBD1. Germline-derived CDR1 and CDR2 are MDHEN and SYDVKM. The CDR3 sequence is 15 residues long. V was pared by 2 bases and J by 4 bases, with 5 bases of the junction left unmatched. CDR3 coding DNA: TGTGCCAGCAGTTTAGGGGACAGTAGGGGAAACACCATATATTTT. Translated: CASSLGDSRGNTIYF.

The rearrangement joins TRBV7-2 to TRBJ1-2; tentative D call: TRBD1 (5 bases). This CDR3 is 17 amino acids long. V was trimmed by 1 base and J by 4 bases, leaving 19 bases between them. Germline V lookup: CDR1 SGHTA, CDR2 FQGNSA. The DNA of the CDR3 is TGTGCCAGCAGCTTAGTGCCCTGGGCCTCAGGGTTCTATGGCTACACCTTC. It translates to CASSLVPWASGFYGYTF.

This chain links TRBV30 with TRBJ1-2, with 11 nucleotides matching TRBD1. Germline V CDR1 and CDR2: GTSNPN, SVGIG (reference sequence). J gave up 8 bases and V 0 bases, and 8 bases lay outside the gene matches. The CDR3 covers 15 residues. CDR3 region: CAWSVETGTGGGYTF. DNA for the CDR3: TGTGCCTGGAGTGTGGAAACCGGGACAGGGGGGGGCTACACCTTC.

CDR3 in DNA: TGTGCCAGCAGTGAGGGCAGTAGCAATCAGCCCCAGCATTTT. Translating gives CASSEGSSNQPQHF. The chain combines TRBV25-1 with TRBJ1-5; unclear D gene. V shed 3 bases and J shed 0 bases, with 6 bases lying between them. This CDR3 has 14 amino acids. The germline V gene has CDR1 MGHDK and CDR2 SYGVNS.

The rearrangement joins TRBV27 to TRBJ2-7, with D unresolved. This CDR3 has 15 residues. Trimming removed 3 bases from V and 2 bases from J, with 14 bases in between. Looked up from germline, CDR1 is MNHEY and CDR2 is SMNVEV (reference sequence). DNA for the CDR3: TGTGCCAGCAGTTTTGTGGCAGGTTCAACCTACGAGCAGTACTTC. Encoded protein: CASSFVAGSTYEQYF.

V usage is TRBV3-1 (or the pseudogene TRBV3-2) and J usage is TRBJ1-2; D remains ambiguous. Per germline, CDR1 LGHDT and CDR2 YNNKEL (reference sequence). V was shortened by 4 bases and J by 5 bases, with 5 bases between the two germline ends. CDR3 length: 11 residues. This CDR3 reads CASSLSYGYTF. CDR3 in DNA: TGTGCCAGCAGCCTGAGTTATGGCTACACCTTC.

This rearrangement joins TRBV3-1 (or the pseudogene TRBV3-2) to TRBJ2-7; the match to TRBD1 covers 7 bases. The germline V gene encodes CDR1 LGHDT and CDR2 YNNKEL (reference sequence). The CDR3 has 13 amino acids. V was clipped by 4 bases and J by 6 bases; unmatched bases: 6. The CDR3 spells CASSPGTVGEQYF. The CDR3 DNA sequence: TGTGCCAGCAGCCCAGGGACAGTCGGCGAGCAGTACTTC.